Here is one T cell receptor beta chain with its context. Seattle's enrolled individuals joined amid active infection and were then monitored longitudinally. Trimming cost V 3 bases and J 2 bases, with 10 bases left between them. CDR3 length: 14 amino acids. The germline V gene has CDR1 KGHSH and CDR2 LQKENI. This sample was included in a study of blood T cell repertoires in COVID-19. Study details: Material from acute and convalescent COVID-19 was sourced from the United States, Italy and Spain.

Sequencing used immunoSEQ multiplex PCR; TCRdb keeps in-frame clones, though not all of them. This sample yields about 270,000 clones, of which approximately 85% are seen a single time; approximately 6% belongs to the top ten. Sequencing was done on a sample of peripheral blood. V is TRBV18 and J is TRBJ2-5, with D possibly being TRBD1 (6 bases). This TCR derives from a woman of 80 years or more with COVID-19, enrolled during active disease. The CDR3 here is CASSPQDSQETQYF. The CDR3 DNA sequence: TGTGCCAGCTCACCGCAGGACAGTCAAGAGACCCAGTACTTC.